These 10 T cell receptor beta chains were all obtained from the same sample, sequenced in a study of T-cell memory formation after mild COVID-19. MiXCR, run by TCRdb on the 5' RACE reads, gives a single entry per CDR3 protein. This sample has hundreds of thousands of distinct CDR3 sequences, with approximately 21% found just once. Specimen: PBMCs or a T cell subset sorted from them (not recorded which). Every receptor here comes from an adult woman who had mild COVID-19 (a few samples of this study predate the infection). Cell type and time point are not known.

In this sample, this clonotype turned up a few times. The chain uses TRBV7-3 and TRBJ2-1; D remains ambiguous. This CDR3 has 15 amino acids. Germline V lookup: CDR1 SGHTA, CDR2 FQGTGA. V gave up 5 bases and J gave up 5 bases, with 16 bases separating them. As DNA, the CDR3 is TGTGCCAGCAGCCACGGCACCAGTCCACACAATGAGCAGTTCTTC. Protein sequence: CASSHGTSPHNEQFF.

This clonotype occurred a few times. The J gene is TRBJ1-1, the V gene TRBV5-5; no definite D call. This CDR3 has 14 residues. Germline V gene data show CDR1 as SGHKS and CDR2 as YYEKEE (reference sequence). Trimming took 1 base from V and 3 from J, leaving 10 bases between them. This CDR3 is CASSLYGWDTEAFF. The CDR3 bases are TGTGCCAGCAGCTTGTACGGTTGGGACACTGAAGCTTTCTTT. The variable domain in full, with the rest retrieved from reference TRBV5-5 and TRBJ1-1, is DAGVTQSPTHLIKTRGQQVTLRCSPISGHKSVSWYQQVLGQGPQFIFQYYEKEERGRGNFPDRFSARQFPNYSSELNVNALLLGDSALYLCASSLYGWDTEAFFGQGTRLTVV.

This clonotype was seen a handful of times. The rearrangement uses TRBV12-3 or TRBV12-4 and TRBJ2-5; TRBD2 is a possible D gene (6 bases). CDR3 length: 15 amino acids. V was shortened by 3 bases and J by 5 bases, with 16 bases between the two germline ends. The CDR3 is CASSFSTGARETQYF. CDR3 bases: TGTGCCAGCAGTTTCTCCACGGGAGCGCGGGAGACCCAGTACTTC.

This clonotype has a handful of counts. The chain uses TRBV20-1 and TRBJ1-2, with 8 nucleotides matching TRBD1. Germline V CDR1 and CDR2: DFQATT, SNEGSKA (reference sequence). The CDR3 runs to 13 residues. The J segment lost 4 bases and the V segment lost 6 bases, leaving 7 bases of the junction unmatched. The CDR3 is CSAGQGRGYGYTF. DNA of the CDR3: TGCAGTGCCGGACAGGGCAGGGGCTATGGCTACACCTTC.

V and J are TRBV6-5 and TRBJ1-1; the D is unclear. Germline V CDR1 and CDR2: MNHEY, SVGAGI. Deletions cut 0 bases from V and 5 bases from J, with 13 bases between. This CDR3 region has 15 residues. CDR3 coding DNA: TGTGCCAGCAGTTACTCCGGTATTTCGGGAACTGAAGCTTTCTTT. Translation gives CASSYSGISGTEAFF.

The rearrangement links TRBV2 to TRBJ2-6; D is possibly TRBD1 (5 bases). CDR3 length: 14 amino acids. V was clipped by 7 bases and J by 0 bases, with 7 bases between them. Germline-derived CDR1 and CDR2 are SNHLY and FYNNEI. CDR3 DNA: TGTGCCAGCAAGGGGATCTCTGGGGCCAACGTCCTGACTTTC. This encodes CASKGISGANVLTF. The full variable domain, rest sourced from reference TRBV2 and TRBJ2-6, is EPEVTQTPSHQVTQMGQEVILRCVPISNHLYFYWYRQILGQKVEFLVSFYNNEISEKSEIFDDQFSVERPDGSNFTLKIRSTKLEDSAMYFCASKGISGANVLTFGAGSRLTVL.

V gene TRBV20-1 combines with J gene TRBJ1-1; possible D gene TRBD1, 6 bases. The CDR3 extends over 12 amino acids. Trimming left V 1 base short and J 8 bases short, with 11 bases between. Germline CDR1 and CDR2: DFQATT and SNEGSKA (reference sequence). CDR3 amino acids: CSARGTAREAFF. CDR3 in DNA: TGCAGTGCTAGAGGGACAGCAAGAGAAGCTTTCTTT.

The rearrangement joins TRBV7-9 to TRBJ2-3, with TRBD2 as a possible D gene (5 bases). The CDR3 runs to 15 residues. Trimming took off 3 bases at V and 0 bases at J, with 10 bases between the two ends. Germline-derived CDR1 and CDR2 are SEHNR and FQNEAQ (reference sequence). The CDR3 DNA reads TGTGCCAGCAGCTTGATTAGGACTAGCACAGATACGCAGTATTTT. Encoded protein: CASSLIRTSTDTQYF.

The rearrangement links TRBV12-3 or TRBV12-4 to TRBJ2-1, with 7 bases aligning to TRBD2. V trimming: 5 bases; J trimming: 0 bases; junction bases outside the gene matches: 7. The CDR3 is made up of 16 amino acids. CDR3 sequence: CASSNLAGGSYNEQFF. DNA of the CDR3: TGTGCCAGCAGTAATTTAGCGGGTGGCTCCTACAATGAGCAGTTCTTC.

This clonotype was detected a few times. The rearrangement uses TRBV7-9 and TRBJ2-1; 9 bases agree with TRBD2. The CDR3 extends over 18 amino acids. Per the germline V gene, CDR1 is SEHNR and CDR2 is FQNEAQ (reference sequence). The junction had 10 bases not matched to a gene; V was cut back by 1 base and J by 3 bases. The CDR3 DNA sequence: TGTGCCAGCAGCTTAGGTGTCTTAGCGGGAGACAACTACAATGAGCAGTTCTTC. It codes for CASSLGVLAGDNYNEQFF.